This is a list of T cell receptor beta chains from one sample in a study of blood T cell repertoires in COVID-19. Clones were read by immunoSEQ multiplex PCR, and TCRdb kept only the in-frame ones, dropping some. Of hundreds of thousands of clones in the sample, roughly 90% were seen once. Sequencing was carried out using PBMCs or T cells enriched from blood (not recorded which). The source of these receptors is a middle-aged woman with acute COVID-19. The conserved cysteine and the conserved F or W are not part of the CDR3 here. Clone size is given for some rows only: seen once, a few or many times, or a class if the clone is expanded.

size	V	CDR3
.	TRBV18	ASSPLRGRSQETQY
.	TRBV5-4	ASSPRRTGWDGYT
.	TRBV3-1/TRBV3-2	ASSLTGGSGYT
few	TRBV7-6	ASSLGHLLEQY
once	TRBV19	ASSIVGTGRGGYQETQY
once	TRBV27	ASSPSQGATTGELF
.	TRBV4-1	ASAYRGGQPQH
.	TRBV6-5	ASSFRRDTEAF
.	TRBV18	ASSRDLTGRSGNTIY
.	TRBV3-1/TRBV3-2	ASSRGLAGVTQY
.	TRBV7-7	ASSLVEETEAF
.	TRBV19	ASSIGRRSGANVLT
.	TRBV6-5	ASKVGRTTTGELF
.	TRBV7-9	ASSRDRGLRLSGANVLT
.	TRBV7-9	ASSNDGNEKLF
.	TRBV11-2	ASSRGLADQQTQY
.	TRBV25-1	ASSENDRHTEAF
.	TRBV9	ASSGGGANNEQF
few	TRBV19	ASSRLTGGYT
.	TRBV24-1	ATSDHAGSFKGTGGYT
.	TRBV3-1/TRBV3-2	ASSLRGSGANVLT
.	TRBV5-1	ASSLGWGQADTQY
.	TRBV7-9	ASSSPRAGDNEQF
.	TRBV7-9	ASSLALSQGTDTQY
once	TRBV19	ASTTRGDGELF
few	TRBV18	ASSPRQDGYT
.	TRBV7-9	ASRPGTGYTGELF
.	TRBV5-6	ASSLRVGDTQY
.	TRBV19	ASNSGPEQPQH
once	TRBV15	ATSRDDTMNTEAF
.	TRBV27	ASSFEGAEPQH
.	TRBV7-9	ASSALTSGGAFETQY
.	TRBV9	ASQGRTGGNEKLF
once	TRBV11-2	ASRPTSGGANEQF
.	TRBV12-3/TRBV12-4	ASSSIGGERD
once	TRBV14	ASSQVEVGSQY
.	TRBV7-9	ASSFSGGPTDTQY
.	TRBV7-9	ASSGAGSGVGQGNEQF
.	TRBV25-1	ASSVRVGGVEEKLF
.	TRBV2	ASSRDRGNTEAF
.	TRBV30	AWSVGTGGFMGNQPQH
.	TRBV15	ATSSTRGLARDTQY
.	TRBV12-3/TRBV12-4	ASSFWDRVAF
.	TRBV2	ASKGTSGPLTQY
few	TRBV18	ASSPSRTGGDIQY
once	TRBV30	AWSLDYNSPLH
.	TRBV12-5	ASGLAGTDYYEQY
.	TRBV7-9	ASSSEQNSPLH
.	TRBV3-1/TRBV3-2	ASSQAQTGDYEQY
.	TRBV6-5	ASRDLWRDQGAF
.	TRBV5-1	ASSLGGLAGETQY
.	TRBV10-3	AISESMGLDGYEQY
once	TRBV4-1	ASSQPGGPYEQY
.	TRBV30	AWSQQGGQPQH
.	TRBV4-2	ASSQESGRALYT
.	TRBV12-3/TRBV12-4	ASSFQDTPLH
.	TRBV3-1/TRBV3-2	ASSQGERSYT
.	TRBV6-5	ASSYSRSRDDTEAF
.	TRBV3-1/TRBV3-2	ASSPGSPGNTIY